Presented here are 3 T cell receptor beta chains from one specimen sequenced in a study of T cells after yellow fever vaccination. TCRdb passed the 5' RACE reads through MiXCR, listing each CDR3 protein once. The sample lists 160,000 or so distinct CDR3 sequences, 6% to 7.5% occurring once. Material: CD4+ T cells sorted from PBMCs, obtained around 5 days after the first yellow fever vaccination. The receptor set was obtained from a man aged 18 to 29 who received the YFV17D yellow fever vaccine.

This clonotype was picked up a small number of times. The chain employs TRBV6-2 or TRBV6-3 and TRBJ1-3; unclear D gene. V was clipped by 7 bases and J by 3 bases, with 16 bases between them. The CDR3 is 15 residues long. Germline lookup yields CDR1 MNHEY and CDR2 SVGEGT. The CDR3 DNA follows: TGTGCCAGCACCGATCCGCGGGGAGTTGGAAACACCATATATTTT. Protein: CASTDPRGVGNTIYF.

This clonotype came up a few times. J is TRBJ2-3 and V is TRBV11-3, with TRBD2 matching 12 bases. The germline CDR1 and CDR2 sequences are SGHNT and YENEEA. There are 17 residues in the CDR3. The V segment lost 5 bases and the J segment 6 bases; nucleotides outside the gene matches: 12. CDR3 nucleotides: TGTGCCAGCAGCCTCGGGGCTAGCGGGGGGGCCGTTGATACGCAGTATTTT. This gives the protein CASSLGASGGAVDTQYF. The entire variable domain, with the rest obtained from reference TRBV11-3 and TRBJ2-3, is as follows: EAGVVQSPRYKIIEKKQPVAFWCNPISGHNTLYWYLQNLGQGPELLIRYENEEAVDDSQLPKDRFSAERLKGVDSTLKIQPAELGDSAVYLCASSLGASGGAVDTQYFGPGTRLTVL.

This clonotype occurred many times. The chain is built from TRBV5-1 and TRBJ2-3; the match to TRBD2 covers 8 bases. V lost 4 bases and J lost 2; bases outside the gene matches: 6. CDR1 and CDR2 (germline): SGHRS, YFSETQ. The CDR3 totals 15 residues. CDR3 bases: TGCGCCAGCAGCGAGGATAGCGGGGACACAGATACGCAGTATTTT. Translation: CASSEDSGDTDTQYF.